This T cell receptor (beta chain) was identified in a study of technical replicates of blood from several donors. The count of this clone is one. Germline assignment: CDR1 MGHRA and CDR2 YSYEKL. V dropped 0 bases and J dropped 1 base, with 18 bases sitting between them. CDR3 length: 18 amino acids. Assay: immunoSEQ multiplex PCR; the TCRdb copy retains only in-frame clones and omits some. The table has about 81,000 clones, about 94% seen once. Sequencing was done on a sample of T cells isolated from PBMCs. J is TRBJ1-1 and V is TRBV4-1; D is ambiguous. The sequence was collected from a human donor in good health. The CDR3 DNA reads as TGCGCCAGCAGCCAAGATGACGGGGAGGGCGCGACGAACACTGAAGCTTTCTTT. It is translated as CASSQDDGEGATNTEAFF.